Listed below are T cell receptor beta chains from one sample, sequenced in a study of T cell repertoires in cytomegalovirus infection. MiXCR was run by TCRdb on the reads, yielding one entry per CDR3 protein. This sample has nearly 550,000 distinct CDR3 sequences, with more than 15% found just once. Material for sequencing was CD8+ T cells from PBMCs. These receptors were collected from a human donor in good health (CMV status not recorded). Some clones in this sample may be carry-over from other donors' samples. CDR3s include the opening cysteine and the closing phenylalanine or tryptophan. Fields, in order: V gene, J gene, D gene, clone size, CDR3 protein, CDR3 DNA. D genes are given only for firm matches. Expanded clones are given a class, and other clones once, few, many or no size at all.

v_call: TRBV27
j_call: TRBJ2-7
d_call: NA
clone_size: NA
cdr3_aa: CASSLSPRGYEQYF
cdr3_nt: TGTGCCAGCAGTTTATCCCCCCGGGGCTACGAGCAGTACTTC

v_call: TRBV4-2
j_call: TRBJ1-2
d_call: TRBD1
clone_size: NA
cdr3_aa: CASSQEDAQGSYGYTF
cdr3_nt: TGTGCCAGCAGCCAAGAAGACGCACAGGGGAGCTATGGCTACACCTTC

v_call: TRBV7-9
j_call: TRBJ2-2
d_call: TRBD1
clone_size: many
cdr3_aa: CASSVLRDRGTGELFF
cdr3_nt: TGTGCCAGCAGCGTCCTCCGGGACAGGGGTACCGGGGAGCTGTTTTTT

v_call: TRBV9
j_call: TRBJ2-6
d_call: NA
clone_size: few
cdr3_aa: CASSAGLVDGANVLTF
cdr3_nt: TGTGCCAGCAGCGCCGGGCTCGTAGATGGGGCCAACGTCCTGACTTTC

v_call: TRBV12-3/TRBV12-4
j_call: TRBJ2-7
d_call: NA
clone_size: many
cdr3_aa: CASSLKGPTYEQYF
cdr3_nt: TGTGCCAGCAGTTTAAAGGGACCGACTTACGAGCAGTACTTC

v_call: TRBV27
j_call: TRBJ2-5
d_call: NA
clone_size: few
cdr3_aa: CASGSPSRGVKETQYF
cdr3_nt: TGTGCCAGCGGCTCCCCCTCTCGCGGGGTAAAAGAGACCCAGTACTTC

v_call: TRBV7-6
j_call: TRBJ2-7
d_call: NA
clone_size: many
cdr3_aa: CASSLGELYEQYF
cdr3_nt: TGTGCCAGCAGCTTGGGGGAGCTCTACGAGCAGTACTTC

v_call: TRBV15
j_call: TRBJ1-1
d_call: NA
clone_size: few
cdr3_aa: CATSPRTTQTEAFF
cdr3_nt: TGTGCCACCAGCCCTCGGACCACCCAAACTGAAGCTTTCTTT

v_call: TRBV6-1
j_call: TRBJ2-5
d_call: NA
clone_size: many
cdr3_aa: CASSEAVDGVGETQYF
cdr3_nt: TGTGCCAGCAGTGAAGCGGTAGACGGGGTAGGGGAGACCCAGTACTTC

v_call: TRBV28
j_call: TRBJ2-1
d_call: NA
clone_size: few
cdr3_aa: CASSQQSSYNEQFF
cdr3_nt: TGTGCCAGCAGTCAACAGAGTAGCTACAATGAGCAGTTCTTC

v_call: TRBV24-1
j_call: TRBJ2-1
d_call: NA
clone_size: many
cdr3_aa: CATSDLQRGEQFF
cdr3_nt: TGTGCCACCAGTGATTTGCAGAGGGGGGAGCAGTTCTTC

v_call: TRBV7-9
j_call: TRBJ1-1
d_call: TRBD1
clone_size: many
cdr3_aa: CASSFNRGNTEAFF
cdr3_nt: TGTGCCAGCAGCTTCAACAGGGGGAACACTGAAGCTTTCTTT

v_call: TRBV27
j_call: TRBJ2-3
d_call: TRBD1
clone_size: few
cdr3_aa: CASSLYRGPDTQYF
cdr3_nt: TGTGCCAGCAGTTTATATAGGGGGCCCGATACGCAGTATTTT

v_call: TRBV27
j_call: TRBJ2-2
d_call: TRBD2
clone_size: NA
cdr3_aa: CASSPSAGEVGGELFF
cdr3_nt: TGTGCCAGCAGCCCCTCGGCGGGAGAAGTTGGCGGGGAGCTGTTTTTT

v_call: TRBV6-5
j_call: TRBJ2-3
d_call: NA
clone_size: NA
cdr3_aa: CASSPRRYRVMTSDTQYF
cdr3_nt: TGTGCCAGCAGTCCCAGGCGGTACAGGGTTATGACCTCAGATACGCAGTATTTT

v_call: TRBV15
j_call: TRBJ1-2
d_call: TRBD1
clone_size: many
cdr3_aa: CATSNHPGTGDIFNYGYTF
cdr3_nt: TGTGCCACCAGCAATCATCCCGGGACAGGGGACATCTTCAACTATGGCTACACCTTC

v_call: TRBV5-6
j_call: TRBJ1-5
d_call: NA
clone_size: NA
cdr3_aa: CASSLWDINSNQPQHF
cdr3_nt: TGTGCCAGCAGCTTGTGGGACATCAATAGCAATCAGCCCCAGCATTTT

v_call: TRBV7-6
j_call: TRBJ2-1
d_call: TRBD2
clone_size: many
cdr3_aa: CASSLERGGGVNEQFF
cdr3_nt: TGTGCCAGCAGCTTGGAACGCGGGGGGGGAGTCAATGAGCAGTTCTTC

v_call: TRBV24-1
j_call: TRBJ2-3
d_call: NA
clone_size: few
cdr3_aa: CATSDLSTTGSGFDTDTQYF
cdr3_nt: TGTGCCACCAGTGATTTGTCGACGACGGGGAGCGGGTTTGACACAGATACGCAGTATTTT

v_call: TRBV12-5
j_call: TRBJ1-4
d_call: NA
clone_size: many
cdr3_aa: CASGRGSNEKLFF
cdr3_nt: TGTGCTAGTGGTCGTGGATCTAATGAAAAACTGTTTTTT

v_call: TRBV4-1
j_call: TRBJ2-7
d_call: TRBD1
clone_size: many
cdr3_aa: CASSPGQEGVYEQYF
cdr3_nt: TGCGCCAGCAGCCCGGGACAGGAGGGGGTCTACGAGCAGTACTTC

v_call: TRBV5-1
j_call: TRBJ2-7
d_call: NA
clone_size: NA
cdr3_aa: CASSGGGEAVEQYF
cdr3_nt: TGCGCCAGCAGCGGGGGGGGCGAAGCCGTCGAGCAGTACTTC

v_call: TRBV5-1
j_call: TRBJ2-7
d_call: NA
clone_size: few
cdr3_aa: CASSYGTEEQYF
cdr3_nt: TGCGCCAGCAGCTATGGGACGGAGGAGCAGTACTTC

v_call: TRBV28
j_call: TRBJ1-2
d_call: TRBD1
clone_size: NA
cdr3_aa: CASSPGTGVYGYTF
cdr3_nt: TGTGCCAGCAGTCCCGGGACAGGGGTCTATGGCTACACCTTC

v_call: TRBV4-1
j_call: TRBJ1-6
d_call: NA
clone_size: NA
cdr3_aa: CASSQDRPYSPLHF
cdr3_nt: TGCGCCAGCAGCCAAGATCGGCCGTATTCACCCCTCCACTTT

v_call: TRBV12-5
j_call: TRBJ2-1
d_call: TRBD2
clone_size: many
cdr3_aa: CASAPLAGPYNEQFF
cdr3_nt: TGTGCTAGTGCCCCTCTAGCGGGACCCTACAATGAGCAGTTCTTC

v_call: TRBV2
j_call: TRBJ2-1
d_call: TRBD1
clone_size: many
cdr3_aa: CASSLTAGGVWNEQFF
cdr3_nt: TGTGCCAGCAGTCTTACTGCAGGGGGCGTTTGGAATGAGCAGTTCTTC

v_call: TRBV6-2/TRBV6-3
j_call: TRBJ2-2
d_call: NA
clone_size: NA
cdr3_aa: CASSYELGELFF
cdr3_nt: TGTGCCAGCAGTTACGAGCTGGGGGAGCTGTTTTTT

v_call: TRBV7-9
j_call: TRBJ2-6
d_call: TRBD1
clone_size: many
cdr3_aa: CASSRQGGPNVLTF
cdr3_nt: TGTGCCAGCAGTCGACAGGGTGGGCCCAACGTCCTGACTTTC

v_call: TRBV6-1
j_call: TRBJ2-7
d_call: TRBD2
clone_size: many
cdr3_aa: CASSEILAGFTYEQYF
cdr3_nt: TGTGCCAGCAGTGAGATACTAGCGGGCTTTACCTACGAGCAGTACTTC

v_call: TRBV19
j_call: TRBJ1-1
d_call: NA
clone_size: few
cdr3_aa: CASSIRGPTNTEAFF
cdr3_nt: TGTGCCAGTAGTATTAGGGGACCGACGAACACTGAAGCTTTCTTT

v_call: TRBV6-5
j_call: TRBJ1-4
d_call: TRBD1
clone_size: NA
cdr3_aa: CASSARDRGGDLEKLFF
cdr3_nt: TGTGCCAGCAGTGCCCGGGACAGGGGGGGCGATCTTGAAAAACTGTTTTTT

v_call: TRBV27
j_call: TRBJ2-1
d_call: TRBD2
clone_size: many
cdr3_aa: CASSLYSASGSNEQFF
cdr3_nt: TGTGCCAGCAGTTTATATTCGGCTAGCGGGAGCAATGAGCAGTTCTTC

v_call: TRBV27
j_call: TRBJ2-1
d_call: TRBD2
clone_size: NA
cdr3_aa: CATKTSGSSHSNEQFF
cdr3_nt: TGTGCCACCAAAACTAGCGGGAGTTCCCATAGCAATGAGCAGTTCTTC

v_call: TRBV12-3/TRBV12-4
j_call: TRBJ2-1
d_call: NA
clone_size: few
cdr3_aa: CASSLIDSYNEQFF
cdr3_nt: TGTGCCAGCAGTTTAATCGACTCCTACAATGAGCAGTTCTTC

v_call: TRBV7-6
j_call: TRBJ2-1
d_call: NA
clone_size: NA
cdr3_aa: CASSSPVEQFF
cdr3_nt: TGTGCCAGCAGCTCCCCCGTGGAGCAGTTCTTC

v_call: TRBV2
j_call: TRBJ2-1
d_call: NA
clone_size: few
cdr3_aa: CASRRAVQFF
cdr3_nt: TGTGCCAGCAGGCGAGCTGTACAGTTCTTC

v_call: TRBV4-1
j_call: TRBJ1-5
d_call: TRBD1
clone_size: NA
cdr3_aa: CASSQRTGELSNQPQHF
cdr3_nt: TGCGCCAGCAGCCAGAGGACAGGCGAGCTTAGCAATCAGCCCCAGCATTTT

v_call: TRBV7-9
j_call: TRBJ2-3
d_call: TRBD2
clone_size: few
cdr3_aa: CASSSPPGLAGGPGDTQYF
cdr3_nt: TGTGCCAGCAGCTCACCCCCGGGACTAGCGGGGGGGCCTGGAGATACGCAGTATTTT

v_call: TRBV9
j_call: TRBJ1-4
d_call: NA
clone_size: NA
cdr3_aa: CASSVATLANEKLFF
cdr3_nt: TGTGCCAGCAGCGTAGCTACTTTGGCAAATGAAAAACTGTTTTTT

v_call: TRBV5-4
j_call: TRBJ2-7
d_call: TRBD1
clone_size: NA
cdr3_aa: CASSETGLEQYF
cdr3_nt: TGTGCCAGCAGCGAGACAGGGCTCGAGCAGTACTTC

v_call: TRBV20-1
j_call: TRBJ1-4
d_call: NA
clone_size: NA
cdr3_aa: CSATRATNEKLFF
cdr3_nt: TGCAGTGCTACCAGGGCGACTAATGAAAAACTGTTTTTT

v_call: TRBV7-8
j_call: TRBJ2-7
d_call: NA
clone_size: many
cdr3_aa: CASSLFAESYEQYF
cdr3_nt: TGTGCCAGCAGCTTGTTCGCTGAATCCTACGAGCAGTACTTC

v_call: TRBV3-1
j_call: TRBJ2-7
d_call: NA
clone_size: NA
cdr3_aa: CASSQDGGFHEQYF
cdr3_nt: TGTGCCAGCAGCCAAGATGGGGGGTTCCACGAGCAGTACTTC

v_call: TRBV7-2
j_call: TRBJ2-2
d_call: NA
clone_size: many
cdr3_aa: CASSPRGGLRDTGELFF
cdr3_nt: TGTGCCAGCAGCCCTCGTGGGGGGTTAAGGGACACCGGGGAGCTGTTTTTT

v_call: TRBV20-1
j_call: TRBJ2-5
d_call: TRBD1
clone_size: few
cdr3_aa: CSARKQGEYQETQYF
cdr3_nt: TGCAGTGCTAGAAAACAGGGGGAGTACCAAGAGACCCAGTACTTC

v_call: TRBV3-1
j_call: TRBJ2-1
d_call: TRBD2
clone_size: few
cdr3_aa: CASSQVSGLAGTSYNEQFF
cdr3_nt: TGTGCCAGCAGCCAAGTCTCGGGACTAGCGGGGACCTCCTACAATGAGCAGTTCTTC

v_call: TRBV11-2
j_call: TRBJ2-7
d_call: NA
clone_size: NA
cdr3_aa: CASSSILSAGEQYF
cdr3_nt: TGTGCCAGCAGCTCAATCCTCTCCGCGGGCGAGCAGTACTTC

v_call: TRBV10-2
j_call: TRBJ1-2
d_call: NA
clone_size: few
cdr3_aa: CASSEQGEGRDYGYTF
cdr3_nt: TGCGCCAGCAGTGAGCAAGGCGAGGGCCGCGACTATGGCTACACCTTC

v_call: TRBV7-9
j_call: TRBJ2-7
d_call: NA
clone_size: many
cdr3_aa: CASSSRTGDEQYF
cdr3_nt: TGTGCCAGCAGCTCAAGGACGGGGGACGAGCAGTACTTC